This T cell receptor beta chain was identified in a study of a mutant IDH1 vaccine in newly diagnosed glioma. Study summary: First vaccine doses came 4-6 weeks after radiotherapy alone, or with temozolomide cycles.

Sequenced by immunoSEQ multiplex PCR; TCRdb stores in-frame clones only, minus some. The sample has about 42,000 clones, approximately 85% seen once; the top ten hold around 1.7%. V lost 5 bases and J lost 0; bases outside the gene matches: 7. Per germline, CDR1 LGHNT and CDR2 FRNRAP. The CDR3 has 16 amino acids. Study results and caveats: The vaccine induced immune responses, and these occurred in roughly 95% of patients.

Indicated time point: week 5, during vaccination. Topical imiquimod was applied with each vaccine dose, which held 300 ug of mutant IDH1 20-mer peptide. With respect to this clone: Its antigen remains unidentified.

Sequenced material: PBMCs, taken from a glioma patient whose treatment included an IDH1 peptide vaccine. The TCR was taken from a man aged 35 to 55 with glioma. The chain joins TRBV12-5 to TRBJ1-1; 9 bases line up with TRBD1. The CDR3 protein is CASGRTGAYMNTEAFF. The DNA of the CDR3 is TGTGCTAGTGGTCGGACAGGGGCCTACATGAACACTGAAGCTTTCTTT.